This passage covers 2 T cell receptor beta chains from one sample sequenced in a study of blood T cells in healthy people across ages. With a J-beta primer mix and a sample-barcoded 5' primer, a second PCR ran about 7 to 11 cycles. One entry per CDR3 protein, called by TCRdb with MiXCR from the 5' RACE reads. The sample includes more than 1,000,000 distinct CDR3 sequences, roughly 24% seen only once; the top ten take less than 0.85%. These records were also assigned to another study, of T cells of mothers and their children.

Sequenced material: blood. All receptors come from a girl aged 2-10 years in good health.

This clonotype was found many times. The chain combines TRBV29-1 with TRBJ2-1; D is undetermined. V lost 1 base and J lost 10, with 11 bases in between. The V gene's germline CDR1 is SQVTM and CDR2 ANQGSEA. The CDR3 spans 12 residues. The CDR3 DNA sequence: TGCAGCGTTGAAGGGATACTATCCGAGCAGTTCTTC. It yields the protein CSVEGILSEQFF.

This clonotype was seen only a few times. This chain joins TRBV7-9 and TRBJ2-5; TRBD2 is a possible D gene (6 bases). TRBJ2-1 matches the DNA end more closely, so the J call is doubtful. Per the germline V gene, CDR1 is SEHNR and CDR2 is FQNEAQ (reference sequence). The CDR3 length is 12 residues. The DNA of the CDR3 is TGTGCCAGCAGCCGACTAGGGCACGAGCAGTTCTTC. It translates to CASSRLGHEQFF.